The TCR beta chain described here comes from a study of vaccination effects on CD4 cells after COVID-19. Study-level points and caveats: Of the vaccine-induced clones from healthy vaccinees, merely 1 of 255 recognized common cold coronaviruses as well. Relatively few convalescent patients took part in the study, which had no early post-infection timepoints.

The CDR3 spans 15 residues. Germline V gene lookup returns CDR1 SGHNT and CDR2 YYREEE (reference sequence). V was pared by 1 base and J by 8 bases, with 16 bases between. CD4+ T cells specific for antigen were expanded with viral peptide pools by the ViraFEST assay before sequencing. After about 10 days in culture, the CD4+ T cells were isolated. TCRdb's copy holds only in-frame clones and misses some; the assay was immunoSEQ multiplex PCR. The sample includes about 54,000 clones, around 86% of them seen just once. In the case of this clone: Antigen: not known.

V usage is TRBV5-4 and J usage is TRBJ2-4; D gene unclear. The receptor was derived from a human donor who received a COVID-19 vaccine. Sequencing used CD4+ T cells from PBMCs cultured with HCoV-229E spike peptides, obtained before COVID-19 vaccination. In nucleotides, the CDR3 is TGTGCCAGCAGCTTGAGGTCGGACGTTGGGGACATTCAGTACTTC. This translates into CASSLRSDVGDIQYF.